A selection of T cell receptor beta chains follows, all from one sample in a study of T cell repertoires in cytomegalovirus infection. These receptors are not linked to any known antigen. Each CDR3 protein gets one entry after TCRdb re-called the reads with MiXCR. The table records 550,000 to 850,000 distinct CDR3 sequences, 30% to 40% of them present only once. The sample here was cultured PBMCs, taken from culture after CMV antigen stimulation. These receptors all stem from a human donor in good health (CMV status not recorded). Some clones in this sample may be carry-over from other donors' samples. Each CDR3 is given without its conserved first and last residue. Fields, in order: V gene, clone size, J gene, CDR3 protein. Some rows have no size entry. The others give once, few or many, or a class for an expanded clone.

V gene: TRBV7-9
clone size: few
J gene: TRBJ2-1
CDR3 protein: ASRGQGYEQF

V gene: TRBV7-2
clone size: few
J gene: TRBJ2-7
CDR3 protein: ASSYQGPPGEQY

V gene: TRBV23-1
clone size: few
J gene: TRBJ2-1
CDR3 protein: ASSPIADRDLPKYSYNEQF

V gene: TRBV7-9
clone size: .
J gene: TRBJ2-7
CDR3 protein: ASRPPWGNAYEQY

V gene: TRBV6-2/TRBV6-3
clone size: .
J gene: TRBJ1-5
CDR3 protein: ASSSTRGPRGQPQH

V gene: TRBV11-2
clone size: few
J gene: TRBJ2-1
CDR3 protein: ASSSRQDHNEQF

V gene: TRBV12-3/TRBV12-4
clone size: .
J gene: TRBJ1-5
CDR3 protein: ASRPGQNQPQH

V gene: TRBV7-9
clone size: .
J gene: TRBJ2-5
CDR3 protein: ASSSQGDPEETQY

V gene: TRBV11-3
clone size: .
J gene: TRBJ2-3
CDR3 protein: ASSPVAGGPLDTQY

V gene: TRBV4-3
clone size: once
J gene: TRBJ1-2
CDR3 protein: ASSQPQGYGYT

V gene: TRBV4-1
clone size: .
J gene: TRBJ2-5
CDR3 protein: ASSQLGLAGEETQY

V gene: TRBV6-2/TRBV6-3
clone size: few
J gene: TRBJ2-5
CDR3 protein: ASSYTGSGPQETQY

V gene: TRBV9
clone size: .
J gene: TRBJ2-1
CDR3 protein: ASSVGASGIYNEQF

V gene: TRBV6-1
clone size: few
J gene: TRBJ1-1
CDR3 protein: ASSERDNTEAF

V gene: TRBV20-1
clone size: .
J gene: TRBJ2-3
CDR3 protein: SARVVRGNTDTQY

V gene: TRBV7-2
clone size: many
J gene: TRBJ1-6
CDR3 protein: ASSLRVSDSPLH